Presented here are 15 T cell receptor beta chains from one specimen sequenced in a study of T-cell memory formation after mild COVID-19. TCRdb independently ran MiXCR on the 5' RACE reads; one entry per CDR3 protein. The profile shows hundreds of thousands of distinct CDR3 sequences, about a fifth of them singletons. Sequencing input: PBMCs or a T cell subset sorted from them (not recorded which). These receptors all stem from an adult woman who had mild COVID-19 (a few samples of this study predate the infection). Cell type and time point are not known.

The gene calls are TRBV2 and TRBJ2-3; D is unclear. The V end was cut by 1 base, the J end by 5 bases, with 7 bases between. CDR3 size: 13 residues. Per germline, CDR1 SNHLY and CDR2 FYNNEI. The CDR3 coding sequence is TGTGCCAGCAGTGAAGGGTCAGTAGATACGCAGTATTTT. Translating gives CASSEGSVDTQYF.

The rearrangement uses TRBV2 and TRBJ1-1; D is undetermined. Germline CDR1 SNHLY, CDR2 FYNNEI. The CDR3 is 12 amino acids. Trimming removed 2 bases from V and 0 bases from J, with 1 base in between. The CDR3 DNA reads TGTGCCAGCAGTGAATTGAACACTGAAGCTTTCTTT. Translating it yields CASSELNTEAFF.

This clonotype has a count of ten or more. This chain joins TRBV5-1 and TRBJ2-1; 7 bases map to TRBD2. Germline V gene sequence: CDR1 SGHRS, CDR2 YFSETQ. Unmatched junction bases numbered 4, after V lost 0 bases and J lost 4 bases. The CDR3 length is 15 residues. Here the CDR3 DNA reads TGCGCCAGCAGCTTGGAGGCGGGAGTATACAATGAGCAGTTCTTC. Translation gives CASSLEAGVYNEQFF.

The chain combines TRBV9 with TRBJ2-4; TRBD2 aligns across 8 bases. From germline, CDR1 is SGDLS and CDR2 YYNGEE. Unmatched junction bases numbered 7, after V lost 2 bases and J lost 0 bases. This CDR3 comprises 17 residues. The CDR3 region is CASSVGGGIGAKNIQYF. The CDR3 region has the DNA TGTGCCAGCAGCGTCGGGGGGGGAATCGGAGCCAAAAACATTCAGTACTTC.

This clonotype was recorded at least ten times. This sequence joins TRBV12-3 or TRBV12-4 and TRBJ2-2; D uncertain. This CDR3 has 15 amino acids. Between the trimmed V and J ends, which lost 6 bases and 2 bases, there was a span of 13 bases. The CDR3 is CASSSRAPNTGELFF. The CDR3 nucleotides read TGTGCCAGCAGCAGCCGGGCCCCTAACACCGGGGAGCTGTTTTTT.

The sample holds a few counts of this clonotype. One end of the junction varies from germline; a read error may be responsible. The chain uses TRBV7-7 and TRBJ2-5; 9 nucleotides agree with TRBD1. Germline V gene lookup returns CDR1 SSHAT and CDR2 FNYEAQ (reference sequence). This CDR3 is 14 amino acids long. CDR3 DNA sequence: TGTGCTAGCAGTTCGACAGGGGGAACCCTGACCCAGTACTTC. Encoded protein: CASSSTGGTLTQYF. The variable domain in full, with the rest retrieved from reference TRBV7-7 and TRBJ2-5, is GAGVSQSPRYKVTKRGQDVTLRCDPISSHATLYWYQQALGQGPEFLTYFNYEAQPDKSGLPSDRFSAERPEGSISTLTIQRTEQRDSAMYRCASSSTGGTLTQYFGPGTRLLVL.

The V call is TRBV18, the J call TRBJ2-2; no reliable D call. V dropped 2 bases and J dropped 1 base, with 11 bases sitting between them. Germline CDR1 KGHSH, CDR2 LQKENI. The CDR3 has 16 amino acids. This chain's CDR3 is CASSPLVQVNTGELFF. The CDR3 region has the DNA TGTGCCAGCTCACCATTGGTGCAGGTGAACACCGGGGAGCTGTTTTTT.

This clonotype was seen more than once but under ten times. The chain combines TRBV12-3 or TRBV12-4 with TRBJ2-5, with TRBD2 identical over 10 bases. Germline trimming cut 9 bases from V and 3 bases from J; bases unmatched to any gene: 7. The CDR3 is made up of 14 amino acids. CDR3 in amino acids: CASALAGVKETQYF. CDR3 DNA sequence: TGTGCCAGTGCGCTAGCGGGGGTAAAAGAGACCCAGTACTTC.

The chain joins TRBV7-2 to TRBJ2-3; 7 nucleotides align to TRBD1. This CDR3 contains 17 residues. The junction had 11 bases not matched to a gene; V was cut back by 4 bases and J by 1 base. Germline values: CDR1 SGHTA, CDR2 FQGNSA. The chain's CDR3 is CASSSDRRLYRTDTQYF. The CDR3, as DNA: TGTGCCAGCAGCTCGGACAGGCGTTTGTACCGCACAGATACGCAGTATTTT.

This clonotype was seen many times. The chain is built from TRBV7-6 and TRBJ2-3; D perhaps matches TRBD1 (7 bases). CDR3 length equals 15 residues. The germline V gene has CDR1 SGHVS and CDR2 FNYEAQ. V shed 6 bases and J shed 0 bases, with 13 bases lying between them. The CDR3 region is CASRPTGTSTDTQYF. CDR3 coding DNA: TGTGCCAGCAGACCGACAGGGACTAGCACAGATACGCAGTATTTT. Supplemented by reference TRBV7-6 and TRBJ2-3, the full variable domain reads GAGVSQSPRYKVTKRGQDVALRCDPISGHVSLYWYRQALGQGPEFLTYFNYEAQQDKSGLPNDRFSAERPEGSISTLTIQRTEQRDSAMYRCASRPTGTSTDTQYFGPGTRLTVL.

The chain recombines TRBV7-9 with TRBJ2-3, with D perhaps given as TRBD1 or TRBD2 (5 bases each). The CDR3 contains 14 residues. The V end lost 5 bases, the J end lost 7 bases, and 16 bases lay between the germline ends. In germline, CDR1 is SEHNR, CDR2 FQNEAQ (reference sequence). The CDR3 nucleotides are TGTGCCAGCAGCGCCGGGACCCCCCCGTATACGCAGTATTTT. Its protein product is CASSAGTPPYTQYF.

This clonotype was detected only a few times. V is TRBV7-9 and J is TRBJ1-1, with D possibly matching TRBD1 (6 bases). V shed 8 bases and J shed 5 bases, with 15 bases lying between them. Germline loops: CDR1 SEHNR, CDR2 FQNEAQ (reference sequence). The CDR3 has 13 residues. The DNA for the CDR3 is TGTGCCAGCCCTCTCGAGGGGGGAACTGAAGCTTTCTTT. Translation: CASPLEGGTEAFF.

The J gene is TRBJ1-2, the V gene TRBV10-3; D remains unclear. This CDR3 is built from 13 residues. CDR1 and CDR2 from the germline V gene are ENHRY and SYGVKD. Trimming took 6 bases from V and 3 from J, leaving 11 bases between them. CDR3 DNA: TGTGCCATCAGGGGAAGGACCGACTATGGCTACACCTTC. It translates to CAIRGRTDYGYTF.

This clonotype was counted between two and nine times. For the CDR3, the DNA is TGTGCCAGCAGTTCGACTAGCGGGAGGGCCTCCTACAATGAGCAGTTCTTC. Translating gives CASSSTSGRASYNEQFF. V gene TRBV7-9 combines with J gene TRBJ2-1; 14 positions agree with TRBD2. Per germline, CDR1 SEHNR and CDR2 FQNEAQ (reference sequence). V lost 6 bases to trimming and J lost 0 bases; unmatched junction nucleotides: 4. The CDR3 runs to 17 residues.

This clonotype was observed a handful of times. V gene TRBV9 combines with J gene TRBJ1-1; no firm D call. CDR3 length: 14 amino acids. V was shortened by 4 bases and J by 0 bases, with 10 bases between the two germline ends. Germline V CDR1 and CDR2: SGDLS, YYNGEE. CDR3: CASSPPHMNTEAFF. CDR3 sequence (DNA): TGTGCCAGCAGCCCTCCCCACATGAACACTGAAGCTTTCTTT.